Presented here are 3 T cell receptor beta chains from one specimen sequenced in a study of T cell responses to AZD1222 COVID-19 vaccine. This table comes from immunoSEQ multiplex PCR, and its TCRdb copy is limited to in-frame clones, with some not included. The sample holds about 160,000 clones, about nine tenths seen once. The sample consisted of peripheral blood, taken on day 0 of AZD1222 vaccination. These receptors all stem from an adult in good health.

The V call is TRBV5-1, the J call TRBJ2-4; 10 positions agree with TRBD1. V shed 4 bases and J 6 bases; nucleotides not matched to a gene: 13. Germline loops: CDR1 SGHRS, CDR2 YFSETQ. The CDR3 has 17 amino acids. CDR3 nucleotides: TGCGCCAGCAGCAAAGGCAGGGACAGGGGTTTTCCAAACATTCAGTACTTC. Its translation: CASSKGRDRGFPNIQYF.

The J gene is TRBJ1-1, the V gene TRBV19, with D perhaps matching TRBD1 (5 bases). Germline values: CDR1 LNHDA, CDR2 SQIVND (reference sequence). V was trimmed by 3 bases and J by 5 bases, leaving 10 bases between them. The CDR3 is 13 residues long. The CDR3 coding sequence is TGTGCCAGTAGTATGGGGGTTAGGACTGAAGCTTTCTTT. It yields the protein CASSMGVRTEAFF.

The chain has TRBV7-9 and TRBJ2-1; D gene ambiguous. V was cut by 5 bases and J by 0 bases, with 20 bases left in between. This CDR3 contains 18 residues. Germline-derived CDR1 and CDR2 are SEHNR and FQNEAQ (reference sequence). The CDR3 reads CASSPRPVGSSSYNEQFF. The CDR3 nucleotides read TGTGCCAGCAGCCCAAGGCCCGTCGGCTCCAGCTCCTACAATGAGCAGTTCTTC.